This TCR beta chain was recorded in a study of vaccination and CD4 T cells after COVID-19. The overall study: Nasal swab PCR detected SARS-CoV-2 in convalescent patients, who comprised 9 or 10 mild cases and one severe case. The authors exposed cells to overlapping spike peptides derived from SARS-CoV-2, HCoV-NL63, HCoV-OC43 and HCoV-229E. Overall study findings and caveats: Only post-vaccination samples contained a median roughly 86% of the reactive clones in convalescent patients.

With regard to this clonotype: As yet, its antigen is unknown.

Sequencing of cultured CD4+ T cell DNA used the Oncomine TCR Beta short-read assay. From the PCR reads, TCRdb called clonotypes with MiXCR, one entry per CDR3 protein. The sample consists of about 20,000 distinct CDR3 sequences, approximately 49% of them appearing once. Sample treatment: roughly ten-day PBMC culture with coronavirus spike peptide pools or control peptides (ViraFEST assay). Alongside approximately 10 IU/ml IL-2 and roughly 9.9 ug/ml peptide pools, PBMCs were cultured at some 1.9 million per well. CDR1 is SGHTA, CDR2 FQGTGA, per germline. CDR3 size: 15 residues. With 5 bases clipped from V and 7 bases from J, the junction kept 10 bases outside the gene matches.

This rearrangement joins TRBV7-3 to TRBJ2-1; 8 bases agree with TRBD2. The source of this sequence is a human donor who had recovered from COVID-19. The source material was CD4+ T cells from blood, cultured in vitro. In DNA form, the CDR3 reads TGTGCCAGCAGCCCTAAAGCGGGAGCAAATAATGAGCAGTTCTTC. This translates into CASSPKAGANNEQFF.